Following are 9 T cell receptor beta chains from one sample sequenced in a study of early stage breast cancer tumors. Profiled with immunoSEQ multiplex PCR; TCRdb holds only in-frame clones, not every one. The repertoire consists of some 8,000 clones, with around three quarters occurring once and the leading ten covering 8.5% to 9%. Material for sequencing was normal breast tissue next to the tumor. These receptors were collected from a person aged 55-75 years with breast cancer.

This clone was detected only a few times. The chain has TRBV9 and TRBJ1-2, with 7 bases aligning to TRBD1. V trimming: 4 bases; J trimming: 4 bases; junction bases outside the gene matches: 4. The germline CDR1 and CDR2 sequences are SGDLS and YYNGEE. The CDR3 covers 13 residues. As DNA, the CDR3 is TGTGCCAGCAGCCAACAGGGGAGCTATGGCTACACCTTC. Encoded protein: CASSQQGSYGYTF.

J is TRBJ1-2 and V is TRBV30; D not certain. The CDR3 spans 14 residues. V lost 2 bases and J lost 3, with 13 bases in between. CDR1 and CDR2 (germline): GTSNPN, SVGIG (reference sequence). The CDR3 spells CAWSIKGADYGYTF. In nucleotides, the CDR3 is TGTGCCTGGAGTATCAAGGGAGCTGACTATGGCTACACCTTC.

V gene TRBV27 combines with J gene TRBJ2-2; D possibly matches TRBD1 or TRBD2 (5 bases each). The V gene lost 7 bases and the J gene lost 8 bases, with 26 bases spanning the gap. Germline V gene sequence: CDR1 MNHEY, CDR2 SMNVEV (reference sequence). This CDR3 comprises 17 residues. CDR3 loop: CASILTGTQISQGELFF. The CDR3 nucleotides read TGTGCCAGCATTTTGACCGGGACCCAAATCTCGCAGGGGGAGCTGTTTTTT.

The V gene is TRBV6-5, the J gene TRBJ1-1; 11 bases align to TRBD1. This CDR3 has 15 residues. In germline, CDR1 is MNHEY, CDR2 SVGAGI. V lost 4 bases and J lost 6; bases outside the gene matches: 7. The CDR3: CASSFGQGAYAEAFF. Here the CDR3 DNA reads TGTGCCAGCAGTTTCGGACAGGGGGCGTATGCTGAAGCTTTCTTT.

The chain uses TRBV27 and TRBJ2-2; 8 bases align to TRBD1. The CDR3 runs to 16 residues. Germline CDR1 MNHEY, CDR2 SMNVEV (reference sequence). V trimming: 8 bases; J trimming: 4 bases; junction bases outside the gene matches: 12. The CDR3: CASSPGAGGSTGELFF. CDR3 nucleotide sequence: TGTGCCAGCTCCCCGGGGGCAGGGGGCAGCACCGGGGAGCTGTTTTTT.

The chain recombines TRBV2 with TRBJ2-1; 11 bases map to TRBD2. Germline V gives CDR1 SNHLY, CDR2 FYNNEI. The ends lost 2 bases at V and 6 bases at J; junction bases unmatched: 3. The CDR3 length is 15 residues. The CDR3 region is CASSERGTSGNEQFF. The DNA of the CDR3 is TGTGCCAGCAGTGAACGTGGGACTAGCGGCAATGAGCAGTTCTTC. The entire variable domain, with the rest obtained from reference TRBV2 and TRBJ2-1, is as follows: EPEVTQTPSHQVTQMGQEVILRCVPISNHLYFYWYRQILGQKVEFLVSFYNNEISEKSEIFDDQFSVERPDGSNFTLKIRSTKLEDSAMYFCASSERGTSGNEQFFGPGTRLTVL.

V is TRBV7-9 and J is TRBJ2-7; 10 nucleotides agree with TRBD1. Per germline, CDR1 SEHNR and CDR2 FQNEAQ (reference sequence). J gave up 4 bases and V 5 bases, and 8 bases lay outside the gene matches. The CDR3 is 15 amino acids. Here the CDR3 DNA reads TGTGCCAGCAGCCGCCGGGACAGGGGATCGTACGAGCAGTACTTC. Its translation: CASSRRDRGSYEQYF. Using reference TRBV7-9 and TRBJ2-7 for the parts outside the CDR3, the full variable domain is DTGVSQNPRHKITKRGQNVTFRCDPISEHNRLYWYRQTLGQGPEFLTYFQNEAQLEKSRLLSDRFSAERPKGSFSTLEIQRTEQGDSAMYLCASSRRDRGSYEQYFGPGTRLTVT.

The sample holds a few counts of this clone. The chain has TRBV7-2 and TRBJ1-2; D gene unclear. The CDR3 contains 14 residues. Trimming cost V 1 base and J 8 bases, with 14 bases left between them. The germline V gene encodes CDR1 SGHTA and CDR2 FQGNSA. CDR3 loop: CASSLVVRARGYTF. For the CDR3, the DNA is TGTGCCAGCAGCTTAGTGGTCCGAGCAAGGGGCTACACCTTC.

This chain connects TRBV19 to TRBJ1-1; a weak D match, TRBD1 (5 bases). Looked up from germline, CDR1 is LNHDA and CDR2 is SQIVND (reference sequence). V shed 5 bases and J shed 4 bases, with 23 bases lying between them. The CDR3 sequence is 17 residues long. CDR3 DNA: TGTGCCAGTAGTCCCAGGGAGGGAGGGGATCGCTTCACTGAAGCTTTCTTT. This encodes CASSPREGGDRFTEAFF.